This T cell receptor (beta chain) is drawn from a study of blood T cell repertoires in COVID-19. Study overall: The samples span acute and convalescent COVID-19 from the United States, Italy and Spain.

This clone has only one observation. Original data processing: How many nucleated cells were present was estimated from reference gene primer amplification. Profiled with immunoSEQ multiplex PCR; TCRdb holds only in-frame clones, not every one. For V, J and clone size, that table is used; D and trimming come from the DNA. The table shows 250,000 to 300,000 clones, with under 90% occurring only once. Participants were aged roughly 18 to 100 years from 24 US areas. With 7 bases clipped from V and 5 bases from J, the junction kept 7 bases outside the gene matches. CDR1 and CDR2 from the germline V gene are MGHRA and YSYEKL. The CDR3 consists of 13 residues.

The receptor was isolated from a man aged 18 to 30 who had recovered from COVID-19. The gene calls are TRBV4-1 and TRBJ1-2, with 7 nucleotides matching TRBD1. Sequencing was performed on PBMCs or T cells enriched from blood (not recorded which). CDR3 region: CASTQDRAYGYTF. CDR3 coding DNA: TGCGCCAGCACGCAAGACAGGGCGTATGGCTACACCTTC.